The sequence of this T cell receptor (beta chain) was determined in a study of PD-1 blockade in mismatch repair-deficient tumors. Overall study results and limits: Rapid post-treatment expansion, then contraction, generally preceding radiologic response, marked tumor-resident clones. All three positive peptides came from frameshift mutations, yielding 140 or so blood TCRs.

This clone was seen just once. No antigen is known for it. The table came from immunoSEQ multiplex PCR; TCRdb's copy has only in-frame clones and leaves some out. This sample has around 15,000 clones, with approximately 80% found just once. The time point: roughly 10-day in vitro stimulation with candidate neoantigen peptide 5. Each of six or seven ELISpot-reactive candidate peptides was used for roughly nine-day stimulation. This clonotype was obtained from an adult with mismatch repair-deficient cancer. Specimen: cells cultured in vitro, collected from a patient treated with pembrolizumab.

The DNA for the CDR3 is TGTGCCAGCAGCTCGGACAGGGGGTACGGGGAGCTGTTTTTT. It encodes CASSSDRGYGELFF. This rearrangement joins TRBV11-3 to TRBJ2-2; 10 nucleotides align to TRBD1. Per germline, CDR1 SGHNT and CDR2 YENEEA. The trim removed 4 bases at V and 7 bases at J, leaving 3 bases unmatched. CDR3 length: 14 residues.